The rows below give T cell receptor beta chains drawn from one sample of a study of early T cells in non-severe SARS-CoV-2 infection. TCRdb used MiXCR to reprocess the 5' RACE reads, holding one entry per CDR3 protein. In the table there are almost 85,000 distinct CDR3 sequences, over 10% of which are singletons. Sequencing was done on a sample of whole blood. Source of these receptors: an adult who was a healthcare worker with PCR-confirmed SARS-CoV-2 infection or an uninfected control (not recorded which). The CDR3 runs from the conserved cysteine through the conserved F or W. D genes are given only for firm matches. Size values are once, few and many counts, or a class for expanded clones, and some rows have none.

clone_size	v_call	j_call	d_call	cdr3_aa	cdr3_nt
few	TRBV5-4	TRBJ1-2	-	CASSQGRNSNYGYTF	TGTGCCAGCAGCCAAGGACGGAATTCTAACTATGGCTACACCTTC
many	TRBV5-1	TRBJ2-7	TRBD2	CASSLAISGTSYEQYF	TGCGCCAGCAGCTTGGCGATCAGCGGGACCTCCTACGAGCAGTACTTC
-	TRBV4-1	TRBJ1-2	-	CASSQELRSNYGYTF	TGCGCCAGCAGCCAAGAACTCCGGTCGAACTATGGCTACACCTTC
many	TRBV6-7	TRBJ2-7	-	CARGGGGDEQYF	TGTGCCCGTGGGGGCGGAGGGGACGAGCAGTACTTC
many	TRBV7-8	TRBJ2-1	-	CASSLTGSNEQFF	TGTGCCAGCAGCTTAACGGGTTCGAATGAGCAGTTCTTC
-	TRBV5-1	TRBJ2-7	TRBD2	CASSFLAASSYEQYF	TGCGCCAGCAGCTTTCTAGCGGCAAGCTCCTACGAGCAGTACTTC
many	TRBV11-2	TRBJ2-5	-	CASSRGWSSDETQYF	TGTGCCAGCAGCCGCGGGTGGTCTAGCGACGAGACCCAGTACTTC
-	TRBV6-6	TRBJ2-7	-	CASSYSRAGTSYEQYF	TGTGCCAGCAGTTACTCGAGGGCGGGGACCTCCTACGAGCAGTACTTC
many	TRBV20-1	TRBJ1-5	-	CSARPQGSGNQPQHF	TGCAGTGCTAGGCCACAGGGATCCGGCAATCAGCCCCAGCATTTT
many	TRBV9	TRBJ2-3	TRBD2	CASSAGTSGGADTQYF	TGTGCCAGCAGCGCCGGGACTAGCGGGGGAGCAGATACGCAGTATTTT
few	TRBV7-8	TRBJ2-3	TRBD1	CASSFDRGLSTDTQYF	TGTGCCAGCAGCTTCGACAGGGGGTTAAGCACAGATACGCAGTATTTT
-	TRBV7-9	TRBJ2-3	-	CASSFVGGREDTQYF	TGTGCCAGCAGCTTCGTGGGGGGCCGTGAAGATACGCAGTATTTT
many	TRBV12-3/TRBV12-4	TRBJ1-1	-	CASSPDRTYTEAFF	TGTGCCAGCAGTCCCGACAGGACCTACACTGAAGCTTTCTTT
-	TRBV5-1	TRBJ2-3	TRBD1	CASTSQGAKTDTQYF	TGCGCCAGCACCTCCCAGGGGGCGAAGACAGATACGCAGTATTTT
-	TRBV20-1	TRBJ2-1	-	CSARGASTPEQFF	TGCAGTGCTCGGGGGGCATCTACCCCTGAGCAGTTCTTC
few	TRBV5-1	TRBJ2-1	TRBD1	CASSPRTGGDEQFF	TGCGCCAGCAGCCCAAGGACAGGGGGCGATGAGCAGTTCTTC
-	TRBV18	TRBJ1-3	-	CASSPPPVPLSGNTIYF	TGTGCCAGCTCACCACCGCCGGTGCCTCTCTCTGGAAACACCATATATTTT
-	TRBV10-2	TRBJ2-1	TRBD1	CASSLDRDREINNEQFF	TGCGCCAGCAGTTTAGACCGGGACAGGGAAATAAACAATGAGCAGTTCTTC
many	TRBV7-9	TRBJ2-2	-	CAPEVGGNTGELFF	TGTGCCCCCGAAGTGGGGGGGAACACCGGGGAGCTGTTTTTT
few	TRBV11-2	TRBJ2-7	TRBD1	CASSSPGRGYEQYF	TGTGCCAGCAGCTCCCCGGGCAGGGGGTACGAGCAGTACTTC
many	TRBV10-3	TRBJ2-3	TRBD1	CAISDGQGQDTQYF	TGTGCCATCAGTGATGGACAGGGGCAAGATACGCAGTATTTT
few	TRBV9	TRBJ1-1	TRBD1	CASSPTQGLMNTEAFF	TGTGCCAGCAGCCCCACACAGGGGCTTATGAACACTGAAGCTTTCTTT
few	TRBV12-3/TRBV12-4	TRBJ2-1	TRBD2	CASAGPAGVAGEQFF	TGTGCCAGCGCCGGGCCAGCGGGAGTTGCCGGTGAGCAGTTCTTC
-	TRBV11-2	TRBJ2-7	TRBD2	CASSLSAGTSGYEQYF	TGTGCCAGCAGCTTATCTGCCGGGACTAGCGGCTACGAGCAGTACTTC